This T cell receptor beta chain was found in a study of blood T cell repertoires in COVID-19. The overall study: Collection of acute and convalescent COVID-19 samples took place in the United States, Italy and Spain. PBMCs, B-cell-depleted T cells, or T cells provided the cDNA or gDNA that made up the material.

Original methodology: By means of reference gene primer amplification, nucleated cell counts were estimated. Sequencing was performed with immunoSEQ multiplex PCR; in TCRdb, only in-frame clones are kept and a portion is missing. For V, J and clone size, that table is used; D and trimming come from the DNA. The data hold approximately 190,000 clones, with roughly 80% observed a single time. Study members were between roughly 18 and 89 years old and lived in fewer than 30 US regions. The V and J ends lost 5 bases and 4 bases, in that order; junction bases with no gene match: 3. Germline CDR1 is LGHDT and CDR2 is YNNKEL (reference sequence). The length of the CDR3 is 15 residues.

The chain links TRBV3-1 (or the pseudogene TRBV3-2) to TRBJ2-3; 13 nucleotides agree with TRBD2. Sequenced: PBMCs or T cells enriched from blood (not recorded which). The source is a woman aged 55-69 years with acute COVID-19. The DNA of the CDR3 is TGTGCCAGCAGCTCCACTAGCGGGAGGGCAGATACGCAGTATTTT. It codes for CASSSTSGRADTQYF.